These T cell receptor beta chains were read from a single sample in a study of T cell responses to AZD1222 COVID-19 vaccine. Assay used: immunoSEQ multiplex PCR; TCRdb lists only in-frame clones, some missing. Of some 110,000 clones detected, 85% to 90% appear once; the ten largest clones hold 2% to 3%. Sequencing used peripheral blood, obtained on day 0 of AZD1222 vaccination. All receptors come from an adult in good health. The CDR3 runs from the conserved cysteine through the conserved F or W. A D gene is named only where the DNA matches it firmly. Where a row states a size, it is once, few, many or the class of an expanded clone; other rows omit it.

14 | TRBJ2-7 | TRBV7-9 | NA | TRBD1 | TGTGCCAGCACCCCGACAGGGACGTCCTACGAGCAGTACTTC | CASTPTGTSYEQYF
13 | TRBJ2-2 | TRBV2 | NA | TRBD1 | TGTGCCAGTGGGGACAGGAACACCGGGGAGCTGTTTTTT | CASGDRNTGELFF
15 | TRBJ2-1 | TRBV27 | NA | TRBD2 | TGTGCCAGCAGTTCACTAGCGGGAGTTAGGTATGAGCAGTTCTTC | CASSSLAGVRYEQFF
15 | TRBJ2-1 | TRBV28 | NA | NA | TGTGCCAGCAGCACCCGGACTAACTCCTACAATGAGCAGTTCTTC | CASSTRTNSYNEQFF
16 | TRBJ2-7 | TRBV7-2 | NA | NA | TGTGCCAGCAGCTTAGGGCTCGCGGTAGCAGGATACGAGCAGTACTTC | CASSLGLAVAGYEQYF
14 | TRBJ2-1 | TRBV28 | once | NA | TGTGCCAGCAGTTTAGGGGCGGGCGGCGGTGGGCAGTTCTTC | CASSLGAGGGGQFF
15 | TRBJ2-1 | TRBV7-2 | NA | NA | TGTGCCAGCAGCTTAGGCGGAATTCGCTACAATGAGCAGTTCTTC | CASSLGGIRYNEQFF
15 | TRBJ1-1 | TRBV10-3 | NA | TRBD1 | TGTGCCATCAAGTCCGGGACAGGAATGAACACTGAAGCTTTCTTT | CAIKSGTGMNTEAFF
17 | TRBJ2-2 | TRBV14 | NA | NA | TGTGCCAGCAGCCTTGGGCTAGGACACTCGAACACCGGGGAGCTGTTTTTT | CASSLGLGHSNTGELFF
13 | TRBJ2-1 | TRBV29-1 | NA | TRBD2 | TGCAGCGTTGGCGCTAGCGGGGTGGATGAGCAGTTCTTC | CSVGASGVDEQFF
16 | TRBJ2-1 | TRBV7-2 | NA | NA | TGTGCCAGCAGCTTAGGGGGCAGTAGCTCCTACAATGAGCAGTTCTTC | CASSLGGSSSYNEQFF
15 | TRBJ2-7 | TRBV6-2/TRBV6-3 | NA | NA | TGTGCCAGCAGTCAGGGACACTTGCTCACCTACGAGCAGTACTTC | CASSQGHLLTYEQYF
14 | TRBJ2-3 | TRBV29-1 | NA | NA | TGCAGCGTTGAAGGCGGCCTCGGCGCAGATACGCAGTATTTT | CSVEGGLGADTQYF
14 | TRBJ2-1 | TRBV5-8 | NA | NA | TGTGCCAGCACCCCAAGGGGCGCAGGGAATGAGCAGTTCTTC | CASTPRGAGNEQFF
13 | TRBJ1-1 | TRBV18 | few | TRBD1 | TGTGCCAGCTCAGGGACAGTGAACACTGAAGCTTTCTTT | CASSGTVNTEAFF
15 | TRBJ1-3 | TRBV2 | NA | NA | TGTGCCAGCAGTGAATACGAGGTCTCCGGAAACACCATATATTTT | CASSEYEVSGNTIYF
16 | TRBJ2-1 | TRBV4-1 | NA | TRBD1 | TGCGCCAGCAGCCAACAGGACAGGGGTGACTACAATGAGCAGTTCTTC | CASSQQDRGDYNEQFF
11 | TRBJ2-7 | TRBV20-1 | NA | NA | TGCAGTGGATTAGACAACTACGAGCAGTACTTC | CSGLDNYEQYF
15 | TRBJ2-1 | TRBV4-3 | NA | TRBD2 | TGCGCCAGCAGCCAAGAGACTAGCGGTTACAATGAGCAGTTCTTC | CASSQETSGYNEQFF
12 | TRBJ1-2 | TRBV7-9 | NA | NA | TGTGCCAGCAGCTCCGGGTTGGGTGGCTACACCTTC | CASSSGLGGYTF
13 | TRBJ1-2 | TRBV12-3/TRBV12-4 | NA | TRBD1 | TGTGCCAGCAGTCCCAGGGGGGGCTATGGCTACACCTTC | CASSPRGGYGYTF
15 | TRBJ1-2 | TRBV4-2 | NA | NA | TGTGCCAGCAACCAGGGAGAGGGATTTTATGATGGCTACACCTTC | CASNQGEGFYDGYTF
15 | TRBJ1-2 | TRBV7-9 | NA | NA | TGTGCCAGCAGCTCCTCGGGGAAACCCAGCTATGGCTACACCTTC | CASSSSGKPSYGYTF
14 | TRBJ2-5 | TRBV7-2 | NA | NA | TGTGCCAGCAGCTTAAGTGAGATTGAAGAGACCCAGTACTTC | CASSLSEIEETQYF
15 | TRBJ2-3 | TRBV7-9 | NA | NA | TGTGCCAGCAGCTTTACGGGGGTGGGGACAGATACGCAGTATTTT | CASSFTGVGTDTQYF
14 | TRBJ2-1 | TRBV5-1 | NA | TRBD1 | TGCGCCAGCAGCGCCGGGACAGGGAACAATGAGCAGTTCTTC | CASSAGTGNNEQFF
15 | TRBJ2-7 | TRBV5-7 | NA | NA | TGTGCCAGCAGCTTCGGGCGGGCGGAACCCTACGAGCAGTACTTC | CASSFGRAEPYEQYF
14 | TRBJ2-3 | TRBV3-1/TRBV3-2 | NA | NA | TGTGCCAGCAGCCACAGACAGCACACAGATACGCAGTATTTT | CASSHRQHTDTQYF
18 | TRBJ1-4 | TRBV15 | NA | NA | TGTGCCACCAGCAGACAGGGATTACGTTTTGGATCGGATGAAAAACTGTTTTTT | CATSRQGLRFGSDEKLFF
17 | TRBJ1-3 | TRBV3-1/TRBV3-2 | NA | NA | TGTGCCAGCAGCCAATATTATCCTTCCAGCTCTGGAAACACCATATATTTT | CASSQYYPSSSGNTIYF
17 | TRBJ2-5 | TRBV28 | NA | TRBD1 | TGTGCCAGCAGGGGTCCTCGCCGAAGACAGGGTCAAGAGACCCAGTACTTC | CASRGPRRRQGQETQYF
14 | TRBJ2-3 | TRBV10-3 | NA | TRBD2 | TGTGCCATCAGTCAAGCGGGAGGATCTGATACGCAGTATTTT | CAISQAGGSDTQYF
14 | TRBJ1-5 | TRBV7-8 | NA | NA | TGTGCCAGCAGCTCTCCGGGCGGGAATCAGCCCCAGCATTTT | CASSSPGGNQPQHF
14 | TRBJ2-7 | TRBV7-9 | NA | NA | TGTGCCAGCAGCTTAACCCCGTCTTTATACGAGCAGTACTTC | CASSLTPSLYEQYF
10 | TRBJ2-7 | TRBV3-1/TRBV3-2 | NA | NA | TGTGCCTGCGGGGACTACGAGCAGTACTTC | CACGDYEQYF
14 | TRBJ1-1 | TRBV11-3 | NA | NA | TGTGCCAGCAGCGATGCCGCAGGGGCCACTGAAGCTTTCTTT | CASSDAAGATEAFF
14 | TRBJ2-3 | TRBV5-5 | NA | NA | TGTGCCAGCAGCAATGACCGGGACACAGATACGCAGTATTTT | CASSNDRDTDTQYF
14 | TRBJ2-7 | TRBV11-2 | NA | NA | TGTGCCAGCAGCCGGAACGGTGAGGCTTACGAGCAGTACTTC | CASSRNGEAYEQYF
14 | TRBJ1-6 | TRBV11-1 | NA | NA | TGTGCCAGCAGCTTTGGGCAGAGAGGTTCACCCCTCCACTTT | CASSFGQRGSPLHF
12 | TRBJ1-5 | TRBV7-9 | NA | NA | TGTGCCAGCAGCCTCCAAGATCAGCCCCAGCATTTT | CASSLQDQPQHF
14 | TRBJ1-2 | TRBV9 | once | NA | TGTGCCAGCAATACAGGGATTGGAAACTATGGCTACACCTTC | CASNTGIGNYGYTF
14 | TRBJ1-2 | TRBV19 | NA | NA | TGTGCCAGTAGTCCCCCTGACAGTACTTATGGCTACACCTTC | CASSPPDSTYGYTF
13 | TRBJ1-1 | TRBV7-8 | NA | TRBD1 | TGTGCCAGCAGCCGGACAGGGGACACTGAAGCTTTCTTT | CASSRTGDTEAFF
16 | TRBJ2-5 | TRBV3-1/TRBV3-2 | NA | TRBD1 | TGTGCCAGCAGCCTCGGACAGGGGGCCCTGGGAGAGACCCAGTACTTC | CASSLGQGALGETQYF
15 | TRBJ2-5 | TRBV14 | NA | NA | TGTGCCAGCAGCCGAGGGTATTTCACACAAGAGACCCAGTACTTC | CASSRGYFTQETQYF
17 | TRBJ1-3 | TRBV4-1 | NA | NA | TGCGCCAGCAGCCAAGATTGGGGCAGAGTACTCAGAAACACCATATATTTT | CASSQDWGRVLRNTIYF
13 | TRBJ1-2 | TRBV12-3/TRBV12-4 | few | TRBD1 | TGTGCCAGCCGGACAGGGGAAGTATATGGCTACACCTTC | CASRTGEVYGYTF
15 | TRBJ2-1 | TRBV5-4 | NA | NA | TGTGCCAGCAGTTCCCGAAGGGCACCTTGGGATGAGCAGTTCTTC | CASSSRRAPWDEQFF
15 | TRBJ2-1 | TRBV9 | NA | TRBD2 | TGTGCCAGCAGCGCTAGCGGGAGGGTGGTGGATGAGCAGTTCTTC | CASSASGRVVDEQFF
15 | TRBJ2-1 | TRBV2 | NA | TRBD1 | TGTGCCAGCAGCCATACCGGGACAGGTTACAATGAGCAGTTCTTC | CASSHTGTGYNEQFF